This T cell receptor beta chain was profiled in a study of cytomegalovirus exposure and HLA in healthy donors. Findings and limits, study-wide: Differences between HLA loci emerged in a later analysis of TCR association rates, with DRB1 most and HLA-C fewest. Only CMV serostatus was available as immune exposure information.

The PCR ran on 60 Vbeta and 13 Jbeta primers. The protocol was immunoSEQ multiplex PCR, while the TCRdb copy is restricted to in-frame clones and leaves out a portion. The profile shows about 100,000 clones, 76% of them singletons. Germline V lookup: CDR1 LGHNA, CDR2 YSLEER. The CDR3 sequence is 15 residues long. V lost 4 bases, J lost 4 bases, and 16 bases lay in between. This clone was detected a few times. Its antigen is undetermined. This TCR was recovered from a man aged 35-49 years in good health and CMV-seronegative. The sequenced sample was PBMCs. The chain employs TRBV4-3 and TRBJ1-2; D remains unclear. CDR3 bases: TGCGCCAGCAGCCCAAAGGCAGGTTCGACCTATGGCTACACCTTC. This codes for CASSPKAGSTYGYTF.